A single sample gave rise to the 28 T cell receptor beta chains below, sequenced in a study of shared clonotypes between healthy human individuals. Libraries were prepared by immunoSEQ multiplex PCR; TCRdb keeps only in-frame clonotypes and omits some of them. Found here are 2 million to 2.5 million clones, roughly 94% of them singletons; the top ten hold roughly 1%. CD45RO-negative, CCR7-positively selected cells formed the naive CD8 fraction, excluding terminally differentiated effector memory CD45RA+ cells. The sample consisted of naive CD8+ T cells sorted from blood. These receptors all come from a young man in good health.

A remark on this clone: Other DNA sequences from this sample encode an identical CDR3 as well. The V gene is TRBV18, the J gene TRBJ2-7; D gene unclear. The germline CDR1 and CDR2 sequences are KGHSH and LQKENI. The CDR3 extends over 13 amino acids. Between the trimmed V and J ends, which lost 3 bases and 1 base, there was a span of 7 bases. In DNA, the CDR3 is TGTGCCAGCTCACCGGGCCAGTCCTACGAGCAGTACTTC. Translation: CASSPGQSYEQYF.

V and J are TRBV7-9 and TRBJ2-1, with no clear D. This CDR3 contains 14 residues. CDR1 and CDR2 (germline): SEHNR, FQNEAQ (reference sequence). Trimming cost V 5 bases and J 6 bases, with 14 bases left between them. For the CDR3, the DNA is TGTGCCAGCAGCAAAAGTCTAGATGGCAATGAGCAGTTCTTC. This gives the protein CASSKSLDGNEQFF.

Only one count was recorded for this clone. This sequence joins TRBV2 and TRBJ2-7; TRBD1 matches at 10 bases. CDR1 SNHLY and CDR2 FYNNEI come from the germline V gene. Trimming at V came to 3 bases and at J to 6 bases, leaving 8 bases not matched to a gene. The CDR3 spans 15 residues. As DNA, the CDR3 is TGTGCCAGCAGTGAGACCTGGGACAGGGGCCTCGAGCAGTACTTC. Its protein is CASSETWDRGLEQYF.

The rearrangement links TRBV28 to TRBJ1-1; D ambiguous. Germline CDR1 and CDR2: MDHEN and SYDVKM. The V end was cut by 10 bases, the J end by 3 bases, with 15 bases between. CDR3 length: 13 residues. CDR3 region: CATGKNSDTEAFF. In DNA, the CDR3 is TGTGCCACCGGGAAGAACAGCGACACTGAAGCTTTCTTT.

The genes are TRBV5-1 and TRBJ1-5, with 9 positions matching TRBD1. Trimming at V came to 4 bases and at J to 2 bases, leaving 16 bases not matched to a gene. CDR1 and CDR2 from the germline V gene are SGHRS and YFSETQ. The CDR3 consists of 19 residues. The DNA for the CDR3 is TGCGCCAGCAGCAGAATGTGGGACAGGGTGGAAATATGCAATCAGCCCCAGCATTTT. Protein product: CASSRMWDRVEICNQPQHF.

In the case of this clone: Other DNA sequences in this specimen translate into the identical CDR3. This chain joins TRBV27 and TRBJ2-7; 7 bases map to TRBD2. CDR1 is MNHEY and CDR2 is SMNVEV in the germline V gene (reference sequence). The V segment lost 6 bases and the J segment 2 bases; nucleotides outside the gene matches: 7. CDR3 length: 14 amino acids. This CDR3 is CASSPSGEPYEQYF. In nucleotides, the CDR3 is TGTGCCAGCAGCCCGAGCGGGGAACCCTACGAGCAGTACTTC.

This CDR3 is CASSLRDPSGETQYF. CDR3 in DNA: TGTGCCAGCAGTTTGCGGGATCCGAGTGGAGAGACCCAGTACTTC. The V and J genes are TRBV27 and TRBJ2-5, with D possibly matching TRBD2 (6 bases). Trimming left V 3 bases short and J 4 bases short, with 15 bases between. The CDR3 is 15 amino acids. Germline V gene sequence: CDR1 MNHEY, CDR2 SMNVEV (reference sequence).

As to this clone: Other DNA sequences in this sample translate to the same CDR3. Here the CDR3 reads CASSISLSYEQYF. The CDR3 DNA sequence: TGTGCCAGTAGTATTTCCCTTTCCTACGAGCAGTACTTC. V is TRBV19 and J is TRBJ2-7, with unresolved D. Germline CDR1 LNHDA, CDR2 SQIVND (reference sequence). Trimming removed 3 bases at V and 1 base at J, with 7 bases between. The CDR3 spans 13 residues.

V and J are TRBV11-3 and TRBJ2-1; 9 nucleotides line up with TRBD1. V gave up 4 bases and J gave up 4 bases; unmatched junction bases: 8. The CDR3 is 16 amino acids. Germline-derived CDR1 and CDR2 are SGHNT and YENEEA. The DNA for the CDR3 is TGTGCCAGCAGCTGGGGACAGGGAGAGCCTTACAATGAGCAGTTCTTC. The encoded protein is CASSWGQGEPYNEQFF. Full variable domain (outside the CDR3, taken from reference TRBV11-3 and TRBJ2-1): EAGVVQSPRYKIIEKKQPVAFWCNPISGHNTLYWYLQNLGQGPELLIRYENEEAVDDSQLPKDRFSAERLKGVDSTLKIQPAELGDSAVYLCASSWGQGEPYNEQFFGPGTRLTVL.

The chain employs TRBV30 and TRBJ2-5, with D perhaps TRBD1 (6 bases). V was shortened by 2 bases and J by 0 bases, with 13 bases between the two germline ends. The CDR3 loop spans 15 amino acids. CDR1 is GTSNPN and CDR2 is SVGIG in the germline V gene (reference sequence). The CDR3 DNA reads TGTGCCTGGAGTTCCCTTCGGACAGACCAAGAGACCCAGTACTTC. It codes for CAWSSLRTDQETQYF.

The chain couples TRBV6-5 to TRBJ2-5, with 8 bases lining up with TRBD1. Trimming at V came to 6 bases and at J to 3 bases, leaving 3 bases not matched to a gene. CDR1 and CDR2 from the germline V gene are MNHEY and SVGAGI. The CDR3 sequence is 13 residues long. CDR3 sequence reads: CASRMTGEETQYF. For the CDR3, the DNA is TGTGCCAGCAGGATGACAGGGGAAGAGACCCAGTACTTC.

The V gene is TRBV19, the J gene TRBJ1-1, with 9 bases matching TRBD1. The length of the CDR3 is 18 residues. V was clipped by 0 bases and J by 0 bases; unmatched bases: 8. The germline CDR1 and CDR2 sequences are LNHDA and SQIVND (reference sequence). The CDR3 is CASSIDPRTGELNTEAFF. The CDR3, as DNA: TGTGCCAGTAGTATAGATCCTAGGACAGGGGAATTGAACACTGAAGCTTTCTTT.

The chain couples TRBV18 to TRBJ2-7; TRBD1 matches 8 bases. CDR1 KGHSH and CDR2 LQKENI come from the germline V gene. The junction had 5 bases not matched to a gene; V was cut back by 3 bases and J by 1 base. This CDR3 comprises 15 residues. The CDR3 here is CASSPTTGASYEQYF. The CDR3 bases are TGTGCCAGCTCACCGACGACAGGGGCGTCCTACGAGCAGTACTTC.

This clone occurred a few times. Within the sample, other DNA sequences also encode this same CDR3. The chain couples TRBV19 to TRBJ1-6, with D uncertain. Germline V gives CDR1 LNHDA, CDR2 SQIVND (reference sequence). The CDR3 contains 13 residues. The ends were cut back, 0 bases at V and 10 bases at J, with 7 bases in the middle. The CDR3 nucleotides are TGTGCCAGTAGTATAGATCGAGAATCACCCCTCCACTTT. This codes for CASSIDRESPLHF. Looking up the rest from reference TRBV19 and TRBJ1-6 gives the full variable domain: DGGITQSPKYLFRKEGQNVTLSCEQNLNHDAMYWYRQDPGQGLRLIYYSQIVNDFQKGDIAEGYSVSREKKESFPLTVTSAQKNPTAFYLCASSIDRESPLHFGNGTRLTVT.

This sequence joins TRBV2 and TRBJ1-1; 9 bases map to TRBD1. Germline CDR1 SNHLY, CDR2 FYNNEI. V was pared by 3 bases and J by 2 bases, with 7 bases of the junction left unmatched. This CDR3 contains 16 residues. The CDR3: CASSETQQGANTEAFF. Here the CDR3 DNA reads TGTGCCAGCAGTGAGACACAACAGGGGGCAAACACTGAAGCTTTCTTT.

The J gene is TRBJ2-1, the V gene TRBV5-6; 7 bases fit TRBD2. J was trimmed by 4 bases and V by 1 base; bases with no gene match: 8. Germline lookup yields CDR1 SGHDT and CDR2 YYEEEE. The CDR3 has 16 residues. The CDR3 region has the DNA TGTGCCAGCAGCTTGAGCCCCCTAGCGGAGTACAATGAGCAGTTCTTC. Translating gives CASSLSPLAEYNEQFF.

On this clone: The sample holds other DNA sequences that translate to the same CDR3. The chain uses TRBV28 and TRBJ1-1, with a weak D call TRBD1 (5 bases). Germline V gene data show CDR1 as MDHEN and CDR2 as SYDVKM. The V and J ends lost 4 bases and 4 bases respectively, with 7 bases between them. This CDR3 comprises 12 residues. The CDR3 protein is CASSWGGTEAFF. For the CDR3, the DNA is TGTGCCAGCAGTTGGGGGGGCACTGAAGCTTTCTTT.

The rearrangement uses TRBV4-1 and TRBJ2-7; 7 nucleotides match TRBD1. CDR1 is MGHRA and CDR2 is YSYEKL in the germline V gene. The CDR3 contains 13 residues. The V and J ends lost 4 bases and 7 bases, in that order; junction bases with no gene match: 7. The CDR3 DNA follows: TGCGCCAGCAGCCTGGGACAGACTACTGAGCAGTACTTC. This codes for CASSLGQTTEQYF.

This clone occurred once. The chain combines TRBV9 with TRBJ2-3; D ambiguous. The CDR3 has 15 residues. Looked up from germline, CDR1 is SGDLS and CDR2 is YYNGEE. The V gene lost 3 bases and the J gene lost 2 bases, with 13 bases spanning the gap. CDR3 sequence: CASSASLSTTDTQYF. Written as DNA, the CDR3 is TGTGCCAGCAGCGCATCCCTGTCGACCACAGATACGCAGTATTTT.

This clone appeared a few times. The gene calls are TRBV7-9 and TRBJ2-3; D not certain. Per the germline V gene, CDR1 is SEHNR and CDR2 is FQNEAQ (reference sequence). Trimming pared 2 bases from V and 1 base from J, leaving 4 bases between. This CDR3 contains 13 residues. The CDR3 DNA is TGTGCCAGCAGCTTAATGGGCACAGATACGCAGTATTTT. Amino acids: CASSLMGTDTQYF.

The chain links TRBV6-6 to TRBJ2-5; D gene uncertain. The end of the DNA fits TRBJ2-7 better, so the J call may be wrong. Germline V gene lookup returns CDR1 MNHNY and CDR2 SVGAGI (reference sequence). The CDR3 extends over 15 amino acids. Here the CDR3 reads CASSYSNPPSYEQYF. The CDR3 DNA reads as TGTGCCAGCAGTTACTCGAATCCCCCTAGCTACGAGCAGTACTTC.

The V and J genes are TRBV30 and TRBJ2-7, with 9 positions matching TRBD2. Germline V gene lookup returns CDR1 GTSNPN and CDR2 SVGIG (reference sequence). The CDR3 has 15 residues. J gave up 0 bases and V 1 base, and 4 bases lay outside the gene matches. In nucleotides, the CDR3 is TGTGCCTGGAGTGCCGGACTAGCGCTCTCCTACGAGCAGTACTTC. Its translation is CAWSAGLALSYEQYF.

This clone is a singleton in its sample. The rearrangement uses TRBV30 and TRBJ2-7, with D possibly being TRBD1 or TRBD2 (5 bases each). Deletions cut 2 bases from V and 5 bases from J, with 10 bases between. CDR1 is GTSNPN and CDR2 is SVGIG in the germline V gene (reference sequence). The CDR3 is 12 residues long. The chain's CDR3 is CAWSLWGNEQYF. CDR3 DNA sequence: TGTGCCTGGAGTCTGTGGGGGAACGAGCAGTACTTC. The full variable domain, its missing parts supplied by reference TRBV30 and TRBJ2-7, is SQTIHQWPATLVQPVGSPLSLECTVEGTSNPNLYWYRQAAGRGLQLLFYSVGIGQISSEVPQNLSASRPQDRQFILSSKKLLLSDSGFYLCAWSLWGNEQYFGPGTRLTVT.

This clone was detected a few times. In DNA form, the CDR3 reads TGCGCCAGCAGCTTGGGGCACGGAGTGAATCAGCCCCAGCATTTT. Amino acid sequence: CASSLGHGVNQPQHF. The V and J genes are TRBV5-1 and TRBJ1-5; D uncertain. CDR3 length: 15 residues. CDR1 SGHRS and CDR2 YFSETQ come from the germline V gene. The V end lost 0 bases, the J end lost 4 bases, and 11 bases lay between the germline ends.

The table lists this clone with a count of one. V is TRBV25-1 and J is TRBJ1-5, with D unclear. This CDR3 has 15 residues. Trimming removed 4 bases from V and 9 bases from J, with 19 bases in between. Per germline, CDR1 MGHDK and CDR2 SYGVNS. The CDR3 DNA sequence: TGTGCCAGCAGTGGCGGCTCCCAAGCATCATTGCCCCAGCATTTT. The encoded protein is CASSGGSQASLPQHF.

V and J are TRBV27 and TRBJ2-3; perhaps TRBD2 as D (6 bases). Germline-derived CDR1 and CDR2 are MNHEY and SMNVEV (reference sequence). V lost 7 bases and J 2 bases, leaving 19 bases between the germline ends. The CDR3 is made up of 16 amino acids. The CDR3 coding sequence is TGTGCCAGCACCCCCAGAGGCGGGACCAACACAGATACGCAGTATTTT. It encodes CASTPRGGTNTDTQYF.

V is TRBV14 and J is TRBJ2-7, with 7 bases identical to TRBD2. Germline V gives CDR1 SGHDN, CDR2 FVKESK. V lost 4 bases and J lost 3; bases outside the gene matches: 6. This CDR3 is built from 14 residues. Here the CDR3 reads CASSPLTGGYEQYF. In nucleotides, the CDR3 is TGTGCCAGCAGCCCCTTGACGGGGGGCTACGAGCAGTACTTC.

This rearrangement joins TRBV27 to TRBJ2-5; 13 bases map to TRBD2. Germline V CDR1 and CDR2: MNHEY, SMNVEV (reference sequence). After removal of 5 bases from V and 5 bases from J, the junction contained 11 bases not matched to a gene. The CDR3 consists of 17 residues. The CDR3 protein is CASSPAGLAGQLETQYF. The CDR3 nucleotides read TGTGCCAGCAGTCCGGCGGGACTAGCGGGGCAGTTGGAGACCCAGTACTTC.